These T cell receptor beta chains were read from a single sample in a study of blood T cells in healthy people across ages. TCRdb reanalysed the 5' RACE reads using MiXCR and keeps one entry per CDR3 protein. The table records roughly 1,100,000 distinct CDR3 sequences, approximately 25% of them present only once. These data are also associated with another study on T cells of mothers and their children.

The sample was blood. These receptors came from a girl aged 2 to 9 in good health. CDR3s include the opening cysteine and the closing phenylalanine or tryptophan. The D gene is left open where the match is weak. Clone size is stated in some rows and not others, as once, few, many or a class when expanded.

CDR3 | DNA | V | size | D | J
CASSSRLRRGDEQFF | TGTGCCAGCAGCTCCCGACTCCGCCGTGGGGATGAGCAGTTCTTC | TRBV7-9 | . | . | TRBJ2-1
CASSEWTNYNEQFF | TGTGCCAGCAGTGAGTGGACCAACTACAATGAGCAGTTCTTC | TRBV2 | few | . | TRBJ2-1
CASSQAGGPGETQYF | TGTGCCAGCAGCCAAGCGGGGGGGCCTGGAGAGACCCAGTACTTC | TRBV4-2 | many | TRBD2 | TRBJ2-5
CASSLVVTGRGEAFF | TGCGCCAGCAGCTTGGTCGTGACTGGACGGGGTGAAGCTTTCTTT | TRBV5-1 | . | . | TRBJ1-1
CASSLPGTGYNEQFF | TGTGCCAGCAGTCTCCCCGGGACAGGCTACAATGAGCAGTTCTTC | TRBV28 | . | TRBD1 | TRBJ2-1
CASEETGGQETQYF | TGTGCCAGCGAAGAGACAGGGGGCCAAGAGACCCAGTACTTC | TRBV28 | . | TRBD1 | TRBJ2-5
CSAYTSGANTGELFF | TGCAGTGCTTATACTAGCGGGGCGAACACCGGGGAGCTGTTTTTT | TRBV20-1 | few | TRBD2 | TRBJ2-2
CASSHFRGPQYF | TGTGCCAGCAGCCACTTCCGGGGCCCTCAGTATTTT | TRBV14 | . | . | TRBJ2-3
CSARDLAGLYEQYF | TGCAGTGCTAGAGATCTCGCGGGTCTCTACGAGCAGTACTTC | TRBV20-1 | few | . | TRBJ2-7
CASSPRENSGANVLTF | TGTGCCAGCTCACCACGGGAGAACTCTGGGGCCAACGTCCTGACTTTC | TRBV18 | . | . | TRBJ2-6
CASSPLLAGDTDTQYF | TGCGCCAGCAGCCCCCTACTAGCGGGGGACACAGATACGCAGTATTTT | TRBV4-3 | few | TRBD2 | TRBJ2-3
CSVDGDGIYNEQFF | TGCAGCGTTGACGGGGACGGAATCTACAATGAGCAGTTCTTC | TRBV29-1 | . | . | TRBJ2-1
CASSHAGGDEQYF | TGTGCCAGCAGCCACGCGGGAGGAGACGAGCAGTACTTC | TRBV14 | once | TRBD2 | TRBJ2-7
CASSFEGLASRTDTQYF | TGCGCCAGCAGCTTCGAGGGACTAGCGTCCAGGACAGATACGCAGTATTTT | TRBV5-1 | few | TRBD2 | TRBJ2-3
CTSSAGYEQYF | TGTACCAGCAGCGCAGGGTACGAGCAGTACTTC | TRBV3-1 | few | . | TRBJ2-7
CSADRGRNGEQYF | TGCAGCGCGGACAGGGGGCGTAACGGCGAGCAGTACTTC | TRBV29-1 | . | TRBD1 | TRBJ2-7
CASSAGSGYSNRPQHF | TGTGCCAGCAGTGCGGGTTCGGGTTATAGCAATCGGCCCCAGCATTTT | TRBV12-3/TRBV12-4 | . | . | TRBJ1-5
CASSLPRGIGEQYF | TGTGCCAGCAGTTTGCCTAGGGGGATAGGGGAGCAGTACTTC | TRBV28 | . | . | TRBJ2-7
CSVEYVEGGYTF | TGCAGCGTTGAATACGTAGAGGGAGGCTACACCTTC | TRBV29-1 | . | . | TRBJ1-2
CASSHFTGLETQYF | TGTGCCAGCAGTCATTTTACCGGCCTAGAGACCCAGTACTTC | TRBV6-2/TRBV6-3 | once | . | TRBJ2-5
CASTAGNEQFF | TGTGCCAGTACAGCGGGGAATGAGCAGTTCTTC | TRBV19 | many | TRBD2 | TRBJ2-1
CASSSPGEAFF | TGTGCCAGCAGCTCCCCGGGGGAAGCTTTCTTT | TRBV11-3 | few | . | TRBJ1-1
CASKGGGLQETQYF | TGTGCCAGCAAGGGCGGGGGCCTACAAGAGACCCAGTACTTC | TRBV11-3 | few | . | TRBJ2-5
CASSGSGPQPPHF | TGCGCCAGCAGTGGGTCAGGGCCTCAGCCCCCGCATTTT | TRBV10-2 | few | . | TRBJ1-5
CASSPNPQGIDTQYF | TGCGCCAGCAGCCCGAATCCACAGGGAATAGATACGCAGTATTTT | TRBV4-1 | . | . | TRBJ2-3
CSADSGSRGGVEQYF | TGCAGTGCTGATTCCGGGAGCAGAGGGGGTGTGGAGCAGTACTTC | TRBV20-1 | few | . | TRBJ2-7
CASSEAGPPETQYF | TGTGCCAGCAGTGAAGCAGGGCCACCTGAGACCCAGTACTTC | TRBV6-1 | few | . | TRBJ2-5
CASSTDPRDADEKLFF | TGTGCCAGTAGTACGGACCCACGGGATGCTGATGAAAAACTGTTTTTT | TRBV19 | . | . | TRBJ1-4
CASDQYYGYTF | TGTGCCAGCGATCAGTACTATGGCTACACCTTC | TRBV7-9 | . | . | TRBJ1-2
CASSLGQKNTEAFF | TGTGCCAGCAGCTTAGGACAGAAGAACACTGAAGCTTTCTTT | TRBV7-6 | few | . | TRBJ1-1
CASSDSWGSNEQFF | TGTGCCAGCAGTGACTCGTGGGGGTCGAATGAGCAGTTCTTC | TRBV6-4 | . | . | TRBJ2-1
CASSLSGGLDEQYF | TGTGCCAGCAGTTTAAGCGGGGGGCTCGACGAGCAGTACTTC | TRBV25-1 | . | TRBD2 | TRBJ2-7
CSARDSNRDPSYEQYF | TGCAGTGCTAGAGATTCGAATAGGGATCCTTCCTACGAGCAGTACTTC | TRBV20-1 | . | . | TRBJ2-7
CASSPEVSSYNEQFF | TGTGCCAGCTCACCAGAGGTGAGCTCCTACAATGAGCAGTTCTTC | TRBV18 | . | . | TRBJ2-1
CSVRDSPNSPLHF | TGCAGCGTCCGAGACAGCCCCAATTCACCCCTCCACTTT | TRBV29-1 | . | . | TRBJ1-6
CAVDGFSSYNEQFF | TGTGCCGTAGACGGCTTCAGCTCCTACAATGAGCAGTTCTTC | TRBV11-2 | . | . | TRBJ2-1
CASSYGDRGLKTQYF | TGTGCCAGCAGTTACGGGGACAGGGGTCTGAAGACCCAGTACTTC | TRBV6-6 | few | TRBD1 | TRBJ2-5
CASSIHGTVNTEAFF | TGCGCCAGCAGCATCCACGGGACGGTTAACACTGAAGCTTTCTTT | TRBV5-1 | few | . | TRBJ1-1
CSARGGPIYGYTF | TGCAGTGCTAGAGGAGGGCCGATCTATGGCTACACCTTC | TRBV20-1 | . | . | TRBJ1-2
CSVLTGGRSGYTF | TGCAGCGTATTGACAGGGGGTCGTAGCGGCTACACCTTC | TRBV29-1 | few | TRBD1 | TRBJ1-2
CASSLADGYEQYF | TGTGCCAGCAGCTTAGCTGACGGCTACGAGCAGTACTTC | TRBV7-8 | few | . | TRBJ2-7
CASAKGLAEYNEQFF | TGTGCCAGCGCGAAGGGACTAGCGGAATACAATGAGCAGTTCTTC | TRBV6-5 | few | TRBD2 | TRBJ2-1
CASHRTGASEAFF | TGTGCCAGCCACCGAACAGGGGCATCAGAAGCTTTCTTT | TRBV28 | . | TRBD1 | TRBJ1-1
CASSQESRGEEYF | TGCGCCAGCAGCCAAGAATCTCGTGGGGAGGAGTACTTC | TRBV4-3 | medium-sized | . | TRBJ2-7
CASTQGHIQYF | TGTGCCAGCACCCAGGGTCACATTCAGTACTTC | TRBV12-3/TRBV12-4 | few | . | TRBJ2-4
CAVPISREPQETQYF | TGTGCCGTGCCCATATCACGGGAGCCCCAAGAGACCCAGTACTTC | TRBV15 | . | . | TRBJ2-5
CASSQVGGNTEAFF | TGCGCCAGCAGCCAAGTAGGGGGGAACACTGAAGCTTTCTTT | TRBV3-1 | many | . | TRBJ1-1
CSVGGVSDEKLFF | TGCAGCGTTGGAGGGGTTTCCGACGAAAAACTGTTTTTT | TRBV29-1 | many | . | TRBJ1-4
CASSLYGTSGSDDTQYF | TGCGCCAGCAGCTTGTATGGGACTAGCGGGAGTGACGATACGCAGTATTTT | TRBV5-1 | few | TRBD2 | TRBJ2-3
CASSYSISITRMKTQYF | TGTGCCAGCAGTTACTCGATTTCCATTACTCGGATGAAGACCCAGTACTTC | TRBV6-2/TRBV6-3 | . | . | TRBJ2-5
CASSQELAGAQETQYF | TGTGCCAGCAGCCAAGAGCTAGCGGGGGCCCAAGAGACCCAGTACTTC | TRBV4-2 | few | TRBD2 | TRBJ2-5
CASSSSDRGRSYERYF | TGTGCCAGCAGCTCCTCCGACAGGGGGCGATCCTACGAGCGGTACTTC | TRBV7-2 | . | TRBD1 | TRBJ2-5